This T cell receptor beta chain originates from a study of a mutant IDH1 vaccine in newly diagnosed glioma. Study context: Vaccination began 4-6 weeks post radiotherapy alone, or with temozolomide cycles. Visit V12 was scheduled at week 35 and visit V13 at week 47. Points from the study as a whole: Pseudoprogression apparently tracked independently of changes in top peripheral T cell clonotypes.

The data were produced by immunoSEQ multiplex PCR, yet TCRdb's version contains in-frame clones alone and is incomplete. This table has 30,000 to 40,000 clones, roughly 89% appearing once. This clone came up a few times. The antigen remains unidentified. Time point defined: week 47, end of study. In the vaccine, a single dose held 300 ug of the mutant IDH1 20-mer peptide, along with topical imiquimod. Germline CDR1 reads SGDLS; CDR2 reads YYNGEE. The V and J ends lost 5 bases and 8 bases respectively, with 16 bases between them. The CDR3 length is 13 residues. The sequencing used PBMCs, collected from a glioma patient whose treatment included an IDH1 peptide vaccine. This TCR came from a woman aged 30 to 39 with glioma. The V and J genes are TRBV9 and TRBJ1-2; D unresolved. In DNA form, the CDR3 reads TGTGCCAGCAGTCCCACGGAGGGTAAGGGCTACACCTTC. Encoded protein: CASSPTEGKGYTF.